This TCR beta chain originates from a study of T cells after yellow fever vaccination. UMIs and a universal primer site were added when TCR cDNA was made by 5'RACE template switching. TCRdb reanalysed the 5' RACE reads using MiXCR and keeps one entry per CDR3 protein. Of approximately 340,000 distinct CDR3 sequences listed, 8.7% are singletons. This clonotype was recorded at least ten times. As yet, its antigen is unknown. Findings and limits, study-wide: Reappearance after the booster was seen for most primary-vaccination clones, at 95% to 96% CD4 and 85% to 90% CD8. A small proportion of clonotypes was detected in both the CD4 and CD8 compartments.

This sequence originates from a man younger than 30 who received the YFV17D yellow fever vaccine. The source was PBMCs, collected on the day of the first yellow fever vaccination.

The CDR3 sequence: CASSLAGGQEQFF. DNA for the CDR3: TGTGCCAGCAGCTTAGCGGGGGGGCAAGAGCAGTTCTTC. The gene calls are TRBV7-3 and TRBJ2-1, with 9 nucleotides matching TRBD2. The V and J ends lost 2 bases and 10 bases, in that order; junction bases with no gene match: 3. The CDR3 has 13 residues. Germline V CDR1 and CDR2: SGHTA, FQGTGA. The full variable domain, with the rest looked up from reference TRBV7-3 and TRBJ2-1, is GAGVSQTPSNKVTEKGKYVELRCDPISGHTALYWYRQSLGQGPEFLIYFQGTGAADDSGLPNDRFFAVRPEGSVSTLKIQRTERGDSAVYLCASSLAGGQEQFFGPGTRLTVL.